This TCR beta chain derives from a study of CXCR3-negative and CXCR3-positive naive CD8 T cells. Study overall: Every library held about 1.5 +/- 0.3 million TRB reads, and the total came to around 140 million. Study conclusions and caveats: Compared with CXCR3-negative naive cells, CXCR3-positive naive cells showed more hydrophobic TRB CDR3s. Naive subsets expressed similar surface CD5; TRB CDR3 features served to infer TCR strength.

5' RACE with UMI labels generated the TRB cDNA libraries. TCRdb reanalyzed the 5' RACE reads, giving one entry per CDR3 protein sequence and no DNA. In all, the sample yields more than 70,000 distinct CDR3 sequences. Germline assignment: CDR1 SGHVS and CDR2 FQNEAQ. The CDR3 is 15 amino acids. Turning to this clonotype: No antigen is known for it.

Triplicate sorting captured around 300,000 cells each from every CD8+ T cell subset. V and J are TRBV7-8 and TRBJ2-5. The sample taken for sequencing was naive CXCR3+ CD8+ T cells from blood. As for subset: CD45RO-CCR7+CD27+CD95- naive CD8+ T cells expressing CXCR3 (TNR3+). The source is a human donor in good health. Some clones in this sample may be carry-over from other donors' samples. The CDR3 sequence: CASSLAANWQETQYF.